This is a list of T cell receptor beta chains from one sample in a study of cytomegalovirus exposure and HLA in healthy donors. Profiled with immunoSEQ multiplex PCR; TCRdb holds only in-frame clones, not every one. The table shows about 98,000 clones, with approximately 78% occurring only once. The material sequenced was PBMCs. These receptors originate from a middle-aged man in good health and CMV-seronegative. Each CDR3 is given with its conserved first and last residue. The D gene is left open where the match is weak. Only some rows state a clone size, as once, few, many or a class for expanded clones.

CDR3 DNA	CDR3 protein	clone size	V gene	J gene	D gene
TGTGCCAGCAGTGAGTCTAGCGGGGTTAGCACAGATACGCAGTATTTT	CASSESSGVSTDTQYF	few	TRBV2	TRBJ2-3	TRBD2
TGTGCCAGTAGTATATGGGGACTAGCGGGGTCCTCCTCCTACAATGAGCAGTTCTTC	CASSIWGLAGSSSYNEQFF	-	TRBV19	TRBJ2-1	TRBD2
TGCGCCAGCAGCTTGGACAGGGTCGCTAATTCACCCCTCCACTTT	CASSLDRVANSPLHF	-	TRBV5-1	TRBJ1-6	-
TGTGCCAGTAGTTCGGACAGAAACTATGGCTACACCTTC	CASSSDRNYGYTF	-	TRBV19	TRBJ1-2	-
TGTGCCAGCAGCTTAGTCAGCGGGCGGGGGGGAGCCTACGAGCAGTACTTC	CASSLVSGRGGAYEQYF	-	TRBV7-2	TRBJ2-7	TRBD2
TGTGCCAGCAGCGTAGACGCGGGCAGCTACAATGAGCAGTTCTTC	CASSVDAGSYNEQFF	-	TRBV7-8	TRBJ2-1	-
TGTGCCAGCACCTTCATTGGGGCCAACGTCCTGACTTTC	CASTFIGANVLTF	-	TRBV11-2	TRBJ2-6	-
TGTGCCAGCAGTTTAGTCCCTCCCCCCTGGACAGGGCAGAACAGTCAGCCCCAGCATTTT	CASSLVPPPWTGQNSQPQHF	-	TRBV27	TRBJ1-5	TRBD1
TGTGCCAGCAGCTTGAGACAGGGGGATGGCTACACCTTC	CASSLRQGDGYTF	-	TRBV5-6	TRBJ1-2	TRBD1
TGTGCCAGCACCTTTTTTCCGGTTCAGCCCCAGCATTTT	CASTFFPVQPQHF	-	TRBV2	TRBJ1-5	-
TGTGCCAGCTCCCCTACTCACGATCACGAGCAGTACTTC	CASSPTHDHEQYF	-	TRBV18	TRBJ2-7	-
TGTGCCAGCAGCTTGGGTCCAGCCCTCGGGACCGGGGAGCTGTTTTTT	CASSLGPALGTGELFF	-	TRBV5-4	TRBJ2-2	-
TGCGCCAGCAGGGATCCGGGACAGGGGGCGTACAATGAGCAGTTCTTC	CASRDPGQGAYNEQFF	-	TRBV5-1	TRBJ2-1	TRBD1
TGTGCCAGCAGCTTAGCTCTTTACAAGTACAATGAGCAGTTCTTC	CASSLALYKYNEQFF	-	TRBV7-9	TRBJ2-1	-
TGTGCCAGCAGCTCCCCCGGGGGGCAGATATATGGCTACACCTTC	CASSSPGGQIYGYTF	few	TRBV5-6	TRBJ1-2	-
TGCGCCAGCAGGCATGAGGCAGGGGGCGAGCAGTACTTC	CASRHEAGGEQYF	-	TRBV10-1	TRBJ2-7	TRBD1
TGTGCCAGCAGTTTATATAGCGGGAGCACAGATACGCAGTATTTT	CASSLYSGSTDTQYF	-	TRBV27	TRBJ2-3	TRBD2
TGTGCCAGTAGTAACCAGGGCGGGGGTCAGCCCCAGCATTTT	CASSNQGGGQPQHF	-	TRBV19	TRBJ1-5	-
TGTGCCAGCAGTTATACACAGGCTGGCAATCAGCCCCAGCATTTT	CASSYTQAGNQPQHF	-	TRBV6-6	TRBJ1-5	-
TGTGCCAGTAGTATAGACGCGGGGAGGGAGACCCAGTACTTC	CASSIDAGRETQYF	-	TRBV19	TRBJ2-5	-
TGCGCCAGCAGCGTGGACAGCCTCAACCTTCTAACTTCCTACGAGCAGTACTTC	CASSVDSLNLLTSYEQYF	-	TRBV5-1	TRBJ2-7	-
TGTGCCTGGGTGCACAGGGGAAACTATGGCTACACCTTC	CAWVHRGNYGYTF	-	TRBV30	TRBJ1-2	TRBD1
TGTGCCAGCAGCTTAGATTTGGTACGGGTTCAGGGGTCGACCACTGAAGCTTTCTTT	CASSLDLVRVQGSTTEAFF	-	TRBV7-9	TRBJ1-1	-
TGTGCCAGCAGCTTGGCGACAGGGGTCTATGGCTACACCTTC	CASSLATGVYGYTF	-	TRBV5-6	TRBJ1-2	TRBD1
TGTGCCAGCAGCACTACAGGGACCGGGGAGCTGTTTTTT	CASSTTGTGELFF	-	TRBV9	TRBJ2-2	-
TGTGCCAGCTCTCCACTAGCGGGGGGGGTGAATGAGCAGTTCTTC	CASSPLAGGVNEQFF	once	TRBV18	TRBJ2-1	TRBD2
TGCGCCAGCAGCCAAGCGTTTGGACAGGGCTCGGAAAAACTGTTTTTT	CASSQAFGQGSEKLFF	-	TRBV4-1	TRBJ1-4	TRBD1
TGTGCCAGCAGCTTGGATGCTGGGAGTGGAAAACTGTTTTTT	CASSLDAGSGKLFF	-	TRBV5-6	TRBJ1-4	-
TGTGCCAGTAGTCCCCGAGGGAGAGTTAGCAATCAGCCCCAGCATTTT	CASSPRGRVSNQPQHF	-	TRBV19	TRBJ1-5	-
TGTGCCAGTAGCACGGGACAGAAGAGAACCCAGTACTTC	CASSTGQKRTQYF	once	TRBV19	TRBJ2-5	TRBD1
TGTGCCAGCCGGGGAGGGGCAGTTAGCAATCAGCCCCAGCATTTT	CASRGGAVSNQPQHF	few	TRBV19	TRBJ1-5	-
TGTGCCAGCAGCTTGGACAGGGGAGCGTCTGGCTACACCTTC	CASSLDRGASGYTF	-	TRBV7-2	TRBJ1-2	TRBD1
TGTGCCAGCAGCCCCGGGACTAGCGGGGTGACAGGGTTCTTC	CASSPGTSGVTGFF	-	TRBV7-2	TRBJ2-1	TRBD2
TGTGCCAGCAGCGTACAGGGGAGAAGTGGAAACACCATATATTTT	CASSVQGRSGNTIYF	-	TRBV9	TRBJ1-3	-
TGCGCCAGCAGCCAAGATCAAGGGAGAGATACGCAGTATTTT	CASSQDQGRDTQYF	-	TRBV4-3	TRBJ2-3	-
TGTGCCAGCACTCCGACTAGCGGGGGCCGCGATGAGCAGTTCTTC	CASTPTSGGRDEQFF	-	TRBV6-4	TRBJ2-1	TRBD2
TGTGCCAGCAGTTACTCTGCGGGTGGCTACACCTTC	CASSYSAGGYTF	-	TRBV6-6	TRBJ1-2	-
TGCGCCAGCATGTCGGGACAGGGGAACACTGAAGCTTTCTTT	CASMSGQGNTEAFF	-	TRBV5-1	TRBJ1-1	TRBD1
TGTGCCAGCTCACCACCTTCCACCTACAATGAGCAGTTCTTC	CASSPPSTYNEQFF	few	TRBV18	TRBJ2-1	-
TGTGCCAGCAGTTTTGGGACATCCATCTCTGGGGCCAACGTCCTGACTTTC	CASSFGTSISGANVLTF	few	TRBV27	TRBJ2-6	-
TGTGCCAGCAGCCCAGAGGGGGCCCGGGCAGATACGCAGTATTTT	CASSPEGARADTQYF	-	TRBV27	TRBJ2-3	TRBD1
TGTGCCAGCAGCGTCTCCCAGGGGGAAGAGCAGTACTTC	CASSVSQGEEQYF	few	TRBV7-2	TRBJ2-7	TRBD1
TGTGCCTGGAGTGTCCAAAGTCCCTACGAGCAGTACTTC	CAWSVQSPYEQYF	-	TRBV30	TRBJ2-7	-
TGTGCCAGCAGTGAAGCTCGACGGGGGGAGCAGTTCTTC	CASSEARRGEQFF	once	TRBV6-1	TRBJ2-1	-
TGTGCCAGCAGCCAAGGAGGTGTCTACGAGCAGTACTTC	CASSQGGVYEQYF	-	TRBV11-3	TRBJ2-7	-
TGTGCCAGCAGTGGGCAAGATAATAGCAATCAGCCCCAGCATTTT	CASSGQDNSNQPQHF	few	TRBV6-1	TRBJ1-5	-
TGCGCCAGCAGCCAAAGGGAGAACTATGGCTACACCTTC	CASSQRENYGYTF	-	TRBV4-1	TRBJ1-2	-
TGTGCCAGCAGCCCAGGGGTTGAAAAACTGTTTTTT	CASSPGVEKLFF	-	TRBV7-9	TRBJ1-4	-
TGCGCCAGCAGCTTGGAACAGGTCGTGAATTCACCCCTCCACTTT	CASSLEQVVNSPLHF	-	TRBV5-1	TRBJ1-6	-
TGTGCCAGCTCCTCCAGACAGGGCGGGTCAGATACGCAGTATTTT	CASSSRQGGSDTQYF	-	TRBV18	TRBJ2-3	TRBD1
TGTGCCAGCAGCTGGGGACTAGCGGCTACCTACGAGCAGTACTTC	CASSWGLAATYEQYF	-	TRBV13	TRBJ2-7	TRBD2
TGCGCCAGCAGCTTACAGGGTAGTGGCACAGATACGCAGTATTTT	CASSLQGSGTDTQYF	-	TRBV5-1	TRBJ2-3	-
TGTGCCAGCAGCGGCCGGGACTTAGGTCTTTATTTT	CASSGRDLGLYF	-	TRBV13	TRBJ2-3	-